These 6 T cell receptor beta chains came from one sample sequenced in a study of T cell responses to AZD1222 COVID-19 vaccine. Profiled with immunoSEQ multiplex PCR; TCRdb holds only in-frame clones, not every one. The profile covers about 100,000 clones, with 80% to 90% appearing a single time and 9.5% to 13% taken by the ten largest. The sample consisted of peripheral blood, taken 28 days after the second AZD1222 dose. These receptors originate from an adult who received the AZD1222 COVID-19 vaccine.

This rearrangement joins TRBV12-5 to TRBJ2-3, with 7 bases aligning to TRBD2. V shed 5 bases, J shed 4 bases, and the junction held 6 bases outside the gene matches. The germline gives CDR1 LGHNT, CDR2 FRNRAP. The CDR3 is made up of 14 amino acids. CDR3 in DNA: TGTGCTAGTGGTGACGGGGGAGGGGCAGATACGCAGTATTTT. Encoded protein: CASGDGGGADTQYF.

The rearrangement uses TRBV19 and TRBJ2-1, with D possibly TRBD1 on 5 matching bases. V lost 5 bases, J lost 0 bases, and 11 bases lay in between. The CDR3 contains 15 residues. CDR1 and CDR2 (germline): LNHDA, SQIVND (reference sequence). CDR3 DNA: TGTGCCAGTAGTGACAGCGTCAGCTCCTACAATGAGCAGTTCTTC. It translates to CASSDSVSSYNEQFF. Filled out from reference TRBV19 and TRBJ2-1, the complete variable domain reads DGGITQSPKYLFRKEGQNVTLSCEQNLNHDAMYWYRQDPGQGLRLIYYSQIVNDFQKGDIAEGYSVSREKKESFPLTVTSAQKNPTAFYLCASSDSVSSYNEQFFGPGTRLTVL.

The V call is TRBV18, the J call TRBJ2-3; D remains unclear. The germline CDR1 and CDR2 sequences are KGHSH and LQKENI. V gave up 3 bases and J gave up 2 bases, with 9 bases separating them. CDR3 length: 14 residues. CDR3 sequence: CASSPRRFTDTQYF. The CDR3 DNA follows: TGTGCCAGCTCACCGCGGAGATTCACAGATACGCAGTATTTT.

This chain links TRBV4-2 with TRBJ2-1; 9 bases match TRBD2. Germline CDR1 reads LGHNA; CDR2 reads YNFKEQ. CDR3 size: 18 residues. V was clipped by 1 base and J by 6 bases; unmatched bases: 13. CDR3 in DNA: TGTGCCAGCAGCCAAGGAGACGTCAGCGGGAGGTGGGGCAATGAGCAGTTCTTC. This translates into CASSQGDVSGRWGNEQFF.

V gene TRBV28 combines with J gene TRBJ1-1; tentatively, D is TRBD1 (6 bases). Between the trimmed V and J ends, which lost 2 bases and 4 bases, there was a span of 14 bases. CDR1 is MDHEN and CDR2 is SYDVKM in the germline V gene. The CDR3 spans 15 residues. The CDR3 DNA reads TGTGCCAGCAGTTTACCCCGAGGGGGGACCACTGAAGCTTTCTTT. Its translation: CASSLPRGGTTEAFF.

The count of this clone is one. J is TRBJ1-2 and V is TRBV29-1; unclear D gene. V lost 0 bases to trimming and J lost 8 bases, with 13 bases between them. Germline V gene lookup returns CDR1 SQVTM and CDR2 ANQGSEA. The CDR3 totals 13 residues. The CDR3 protein is CSVEDPGANGYTF. Here the CDR3 DNA reads TGCAGCGTTGAAGATCCCGGCGCTAACGGCTACACCTTC.